Listed below are T cell receptor beta chains from one sample, sequenced in a study of OX40 agonist ivuxolimab in advanced cancers. This table comes from immunoSEQ multiplex PCR, and its TCRdb copy is limited to in-frame clones, with some not included. The sample records about 20,000 clones, 83% being singletons. This sample comprised CD4+ or CD8+ T cells sorted from blood, obtained in a trial of the OX40 agonist ivuxolimab. The receptors were sampled from an adult with an advanced solid tumor such as melanoma, head and neck, liver or kidney cancer. Both conserved end residues are part of each CDR3. Each record gives: V gene, J gene, clone size, D gene, CDR3 protein, CDR3 DNA. D genes are given only for firm matches. The size of a clone is reported for some rows only, either as once, few or many, or as a class for expanded clones.

TRBV14	TRBJ2-2	NA	NA	CASSQGGHPNTGELFF	TGTGCCAGCAGCCAAGGGGGTCACCCAAACACCGGGGAGCTGTTTTTT
TRBV9	TRBJ2-7	NA	NA	CASSSRMSSYEQYF	TGTGCCAGCAGCTCGCGGATGAGCTCCTACGAGCAGTACTTC
TRBV2	TRBJ2-1	NA	TRBD1	CAAAPGQGAYNEQFF	TGTGCCGCTGCACCGGGACAGGGCGCCTACAATGAGCAGTTCTTC
TRBV25-1	TRBJ2-7	NA	NA	CASSEFYRDSLYEQYF	TGTGCCAGCAGTGAGTTTTACAGGGACTCACTCTACGAGCAGTACTTC
TRBV19	TRBJ2-3	NA	NA	CASSRATTSTDTQYF	TGTGCCAGTAGTAGGGCCACAACTAGCACAGATACGCAGTATTTT
TRBV6-6	TRBJ2-7	NA	NA	CASSYSMGYEQYF	TGTGCCAGCAGTTACTCGATGGGTTACGAGCAGTACTTC
TRBV9	TRBJ2-1	NA	NA	CASSVGGAYNEQFF	TGTGCCAGCAGCGTAGGCGGGGCCTACAATGAGCAGTTCTTC
TRBV2	TRBJ1-1	once	NA	CASSEEGRTEAFF	TGTGCCAGCAGTGAAGAGGGGAGGACTGAAGCTTTCTTT
TRBV6-5	TRBJ2-7	NA	NA	CASSYTSSYEQYF	TGTGCCAGCAGTTACACCAGCTCCTACGAGCAGTACTTC
TRBV7-9	TRBJ2-3	NA	NA	CASSLDGDTQYF	TGTGCCAGCAGCTTAGATGGGGATACGCAGTATTTT
TRBV4-3	TRBJ2-7	NA	TRBD1	CASSQDGGQGPYEQYF	TGCGCCAGCAGCCAAGATGGGGGACAGGGTCCCTACGAGCAGTACTTC
TRBV5-6	TRBJ2-3	once	TRBD2	CASSSKTSVWVTDTQYF	TGTGCCAGCAGCTCTAAAACTAGCGTGTGGGTCACAGATACGCAGTATTTT
TRBV11-3	TRBJ2-5	NA	TRBD1	CASSPGQGEWGQETQYF	TGTGCCAGCAGCCCGGGACAGGGAGAGTGGGGCCAAGAGACCCAGTACTTC
TRBV4-1	TRBJ2-2	NA	TRBD2	CASSQDTGLAAGELFF	TGCGCCAGCAGCCAAGATACCGGACTAGCTGCCGGGGAGCTGTTTTTT
TRBV27	TRBJ1-4	NA	NA	CASSLYPATNEKLFF	TGTGCCAGCAGTTTATACCCTGCAACTAATGAAAAACTGTTTTTT
TRBV27	TRBJ2-7	NA	TRBD1	CASRDSLSYEQYF	TGTGCCAGCCGGGACAGCCTCTCCTACGAGCAGTACTTC
TRBV6-6	TRBJ2-3	NA	TRBD1	CASSSDRGSDTQYF	TGTGCCAGCAGCTCGGACAGGGGTTCAGATACGCAGTATTTT
TRBV9	TRBJ2-3	NA	NA	CASSMGADTQYF	TGTGCCAGCAGTATGGGTGCAGATACGCAGTATTTT
TRBV11-3	TRBJ2-1	NA	TRBD1	CASSPGTGYNEQFF	TGTGCCAGCAGCCCCGGGACAGGGTACAATGAGCAGTTCTTC
TRBV5-4	TRBJ2-3	few	TRBD2	CASSPSSSGTVDTQYF	TGCGCCAGCAGCCCCTCCTCTAGCGGGACCGTAGATACGCAGTATTTT
TRBV19	TRBJ2-7	once	TRBD2	CASSITTSGSYEQYF	TGTGCCAGTAGCATTACGACTAGCGGGAGTTACGAGCAGTACTTC
TRBV4-1	TRBJ2-5	NA	TRBD2	CASSPRLAGDQETQYF	TGCGCCAGCAGCCCCCGACTAGCGGGAGACCAAGAGACCCAGTACTTC
TRBV27	TRBJ2-1	once	TRBD1	CASSPRTGVGYNEQFF	TGTGCCAGCAGTCCAAGGACAGGGGTCGGCTACAATGAGCAGTTCTTC
TRBV12-5	TRBJ1-5	NA	NA	CASGLVGVGGQPQHF	TGTGCTAGTGGTTTGGTGGGGGTAGGGGGACAGCCCCAGCATTTT
TRBV30	TRBJ1-3	NA	NA	CAWSVEGNTIYF	TGTGCCTGGAGTGTAGAAGGAAACACCATATATTTT
TRBV4-3	TRBJ1-4	NA	NA	CASSHIAAGNEKLFF	TGCGCCAGCAGCCACATTGCGGCTGGAAATGAAAAACTGTTTTTT
TRBV4-1	TRBJ1-2	NA	TRBD1	CASSQEDRAYGYTF	TGCGCCAGCAGCCAAGAGGACAGGGCTTACGGCTACACCTTC
TRBV14	TRBJ2-1	once	NA	CASSALWSGEQFF	TGTGCCAGCAGCGCGCTATGGTCGGGTGAGCAGTTCTTC
TRBV7-6	TRBJ2-5	few	NA	CASSQNRGTTRRETQYF	TGTGCCAGCAGCCAAAACCGGGGCACCACCCGAAGGGAGACCCAGTACTTC
TRBV7-9	TRBJ1-3	NA	NA	CASSPIVTVNSGNTIYF	TGTGCCAGCAGCCCTATTGTGACAGTGAACTCTGGAAACACCATATATTTT
TRBV21-1	TRBJ2-6	NA	NA	CASSKDGTSLLAGANVLTF	TGTGCCAGCAGCAAAGATGGGACGTCTCTGTTGGCGGGGGCCAACGTCCTGACTTTC
TRBV5-6	TRBJ1-1	NA	TRBD1	CASSLGDSYTEAFF	TGTGCCAGCAGCTTGGGGGACAGCTACACTGAAGCTTTCTTT
TRBV2	TRBJ1-2	few	NA	CASSLGRGREGYGYTF	TGTGCCAGCAGCTTAGGCCGGGGCAGGGAGGGCTATGGCTACACCTTC
TRBV29-1	TRBJ2-1	NA	TRBD1	CSGTGPINEQFF	TGCAGCGGGACAGGACCCATTAATGAGCAGTTCTTC
TRBV27	TRBJ1-2	NA	TRBD1	CASSTNFRDRNHGYTF	TGTGCCAGCAGTACAAATTTTCGGGACAGGAACCATGGCTACACCTTC
TRBV21-1	TRBJ2-7	NA	NA	CASSTSRDRGDYEQYF	TGTGCCAGCAGTACTAGCCGGGACCGCGGGGACTACGAGCAGTACTTC
TRBV9	TRBJ2-1	NA	NA	CASSPGVAQSSYNEQFF	TGTGCCAGCAGCCCCGGGGTAGCGCAAAGCTCCTACAATGAGCAGTTCTTC
TRBV27	TRBJ2-1	NA	NA	CASSSRASAPYNEQFF	TGTGCCAGCAGTTCCCGGGCTAGCGCACCCTACAATGAGCAGTTCTTC
TRBV7-9	TRBJ2-7	NA	TRBD1	CASSPARQGAVGYEQYF	TGTGCCAGCAGCCCTGCGAGACAGGGGGCAGTAGGCTACGAGCAGTACTTC
TRBV29-1	TRBJ1-2	NA	TRBD1	CSVGAVQGAGYGYTF	TGCAGCGTTGGGGCCGTGCAGGGGGCAGGCTATGGCTACACCTTC
TRBV6-5	TRBJ1-3	NA	NA	CASSSAGPFSGNTIYF	TGTGCCAGCAGTTCCGCAGGCCCCTTCTCTGGAAACACCATATATTTT
TRBV4-3	TRBJ1-1	NA	TRBD1	CASSQDEGADTEAFF	TGCGCCAGCAGCCAAGATGAGGGGGCGGACACTGAAGCTTTCTTT
TRBV7-8	TRBJ2-1	NA	NA	CASSTPTGPGYNEQFF	TGTGCCAGCAGCACACCGACAGGCCCTGGATACAATGAGCAGTTCTTC
TRBV27	TRBJ2-5	NA	TRBD2	CASSLGGGARETQYF	TGTGCCAGCAGTTTGGGCGGGGGGGCCCGGGAGACCCAGTACTTC
TRBV28	TRBJ2-3	NA	NA	CASSPLGPDTQYF	TGTGCCAGCAGCCCTCTGGGGCCAGATACGCAGTATTTT
TRBV28	TRBJ2-7	NA	TRBD1	CASSLEGTAYEQYF	TGTGCCAGCAGTTTAGAGGGGACAGCCTACGAGCAGTACTTC
TRBV27	TRBJ1-1	few	NA	CASSTRGIRTEAFF	TGTGCCAGCAGTACTAGGGGGATACGCACTGAAGCTTTCTTT
TRBV6-5	TRBJ1-1	NA	NA	CASSHGDLNTEAFF	TGTGCCAGCAGTCACGGGGATTTGAACACTGAAGCTTTCTTT
TRBV29-1	TRBJ2-1	few	NA	CSVEGTLRGDEQFF	TGCAGCGTTGAAGGAACTCTCCGTGGTGATGAGCAGTTCTTC